Only a few counts were recorded for the clone carrying this T cell receptor (beta chain). The antigen remains undetermined. The sample is drawn from a study of cytomegalovirus exposure and HLA in healthy donors. Regarding the study as a whole: The classifier was said to identify cytomegalovirus status with high specificity and sensitivity.

13 Jbeta primers and 60 Vbeta primers were used for the PCR. The repertoire was sequenced with immunoSEQ multiplex PCR; TCRdb's copy has only in-frame clones and lacks some. This table has over 100,000 clones, approximately 60% appearing once. The sequence derives from a woman aged 25 to 45 in good health and CMV-seronegative. The sequencing input was PBMCs.

CDR3 nucleotides: TGTGCCAGCAGGCAGACTAGCGGGACCTACAATGAGCAGTTCTTC. Amino acid sequence: CASRQTSGTYNEQFF. The chain has TRBV14 and TRBJ2-1, with 11 bases that match TRBD2. The germline gives CDR1 SGHDN, CDR2 FVKESK. V trimming: 6 bases; J trimming: 2 bases; junction bases outside the gene matches: 3. This CDR3 has 15 amino acids.